The 27 T cell receptor beta chains listed next were all sequenced from one sample in a study of blood T cell repertoires in COVID-19. The table came from immunoSEQ multiplex PCR; TCRdb's copy has only in-frame clones and leaves some out. The table has roughly 410,000 clones, about 90% seen once. Material: peripheral blood. The receptors shown here come from a woman aged 55-69 years with COVID-19, enrolled during active disease.

The chain uses TRBV7-3 and TRBJ1-1; D is perhaps TRBD1 (5 bases). The V gene's germline CDR1 is SGHTA and CDR2 FQGTGA. Trimming took off 1 base at V and 11 bases at J, with 11 bases between the two ends. There are 12 residues in the CDR3. The CDR3 loop reads CASSLMPGEAFF. CDR3 nucleotides: TGTGCCAGCAGCTTAATGCCGGGGGAGGCTTTCTTT.

J is TRBJ1-3 and V is TRBV3-1 (or the pseudogene TRBV3-2), with D unclear. The V end lost 4 bases, the J end lost 0 bases, and 19 bases lay between the germline ends. The CDR3 loop spans 18 amino acids. Germline-derived CDR1 and CDR2 are LGHDT and YNNKEL (reference sequence). DNA of the CDR3: TGTGCCAGCAGCCGAGCCCTAGGACTTCTAAGCTCTGGAAACACCATATATTTT. Translation gives CASSRALGLLSSGNTIYF.

The chain uses TRBV6-5 and TRBJ1-2; 11 bases are shared with TRBD1. CDR1 MNHEY and CDR2 SVGAGI come from the germline V gene. J gave up 7 bases and V 6 bases, and 7 bases lay outside the gene matches. The length of the CDR3 is 14 residues. This CDR3 reads CASSLDRGQSGYTF. The CDR3 nucleotides are TGTGCCAGCAGCCTGGACAGGGGGCAGAGTGGCTACACCTTC.

The chain joins TRBV6-2 or TRBV6-3 to TRBJ2-1; TRBD2 matches at 14 bases. This CDR3 is 16 amino acids long. With 4 bases clipped from V and 7 bases from J, the junction kept 6 bases outside the gene matches. Germline V gene data show CDR1 as MNHEY and CDR2 as SVGEGT. The CDR3 DNA is TGTGCCAGCAGTTCGCCGGGACTAGCGGGGGTTAATGAGCAGTTCTTC. Translated: CASSSPGLAGVNEQFF.

This chain connects TRBV7-2 to TRBJ2-7, with 10 bases fitting TRBD1. V trimming: 2 bases; J trimming: 6 bases; junction bases outside the gene matches: 7. From germline, CDR1 is SGHTA and CDR2 FQGNSA. The CDR3 is 15 residues long. The CDR3 DNA reads TGTGCCAGCAGCTTAAACTACGGGACAGGGGTCGAGCAGTACTTC. It codes for CASSLNYGTGVEQYF.

This sequence joins TRBV9 and TRBJ2-1, with 10 nucleotides matching TRBD1. From germline, CDR1 is SGDLS and CDR2 YYNGEE. With V trimmed by 3 bases and J by 2 bases, 11 bases remained unmatched. The CDR3 covers 18 residues. Here the CDR3 DNA reads TGTGCCAGCAGCGGAAGATGGACAGGGGGGAATCCCTACAATGAGCAGTTCTTC. It encodes CASSGRWTGGNPYNEQFF.

The CDR3 DNA is TGTGCCAGCAGCGGGAGGGGCGACGGCACTGAAGCTTTCTTT. Amino acids: CASSGRGDGTEAFF. The chain joins TRBV9 to TRBJ1-1; tentatively, D is TRBD1 (5 bases). The CDR3 is 14 amino acids. Germline CDR1 SGDLS, CDR2 YYNGEE. V gave up 3 bases and J gave up 4 bases, with 13 bases separating them.

J is TRBJ2-7 and V is TRBV5-3, with D hard to call. TRBV5-3 is designated an ORF whose function remains uncertain. This CDR3 contains 17 residues. The V end lost 6 bases, the J end lost 0 bases, and 22 bases lay between the germline ends. The CDR3 bases are TGTGCCAGAAAATACCGCGGCGGATACTTAAGCTCCTACGAGCAGTACTTC. This gives the protein CARKYRGGYLSSYEQYF.

The chain is built from TRBV12-3 or TRBV12-4 and TRBJ1-1; unclear D gene. Trimming pared 3 bases from V and 6 bases from J, leaving 8 bases between. This CDR3 comprises 12 residues. CDR3 DNA sequence: TGTGCCAGCAGTTTCGGCAGGTCTGAAGCTTTCTTT. It translates to CASSFGRSEAFF.

This rearrangement joins TRBV6-6 to TRBJ2-5; TRBD1 is a possible D gene (6 bases). This CDR3 has 12 amino acids. Trimming cost V 6 bases and J 6 bases, with 11 bases left between them. Per the germline V gene, CDR1 is MNHNY and CDR2 is SVGAGI (reference sequence). In DNA, the CDR3 is TGTGCCAGCAGCGGGACATCCCAGACCCAGTACTTC. This codes for CASSGTSQTQYF.

V usage is TRBV2 and J usage is TRBJ1-1; D might be TRBD1 (6 bases). The CDR3 runs to 14 residues. V lost 3 bases to trimming and J lost 1 base, with 9 bases between them. Germline CDR1 and CDR2: SNHLY and FYNNEI. DNA of the CDR3: TGTGCCAGCAGTGATAGCAGGGGGAACACTGAAGCTTTCTTT. It encodes CASSDSRGNTEAFF. The full variable domain, completed using reference TRBV2 and TRBJ1-1, is EPEVTQTPSHQVTQMGQEVILRCVPISNHLYFYWYRQILGQKVEFLVSFYNNEISEKSEIFDDQFSVERPDGSNFTLKIRSTKLEDSAMYFCASSDSRGNTEAFFGQGTRLTVV.

Only one count was recorded for this clone. The rearrangement joins TRBV12-3 or TRBV12-4 to TRBJ1-5, with D uncertain. The CDR3 runs to 13 residues. Trimming left V 1 base short and J 8 bases short, with 9 bases between. Here the CDR3 reads CASSLGVREPQHF. The CDR3 DNA follows: TGTGCCAGCAGTTTAGGGGTTCGGGAGCCCCAGCATTTT.

The gene calls are TRBV5-1 and TRBJ2-5; TRBD2 is a possible D gene (6 bases). Per the germline V gene, CDR1 is SGHRS and CDR2 is YFSETQ. The V end was cut by 0 bases, the J end by 5 bases, with 11 bases between. The CDR3 totals 14 residues. The CDR3 here is CASSLGASGETQYF. CDR3 nucleotide sequence: TGCGCCAGCAGCTTGGGAGCGAGCGGGGAGACCCAGTACTTC.

The genes are TRBV3-1 (or the pseudogene TRBV3-2) and TRBJ2-1, with TRBD2 matching 11 bases. V lost 1 base, J lost 7 bases, and 12 bases stayed unmatched. Per germline, CDR1 LGHDT and CDR2 YNNKEL (reference sequence). This CDR3 spans 18 amino acids. The CDR3 loop is CASSQVTLTSGGGNEQFF. For the CDR3, the DNA is TGTGCCAGCAGCCAAGTAACACTAACTAGCGGGGGAGGGAATGAGCAGTTCTTC.

CDR3 DNA sequence: TGTGCCAGCAGCTTGGCCCTCAGGGATACGCAGTATTTT. Amino acids: CASSLALRDTQYF. The chain links TRBV5-4 to TRBJ2-3; D gene ambiguous. V lost 0 bases to trimming and J lost 6 bases, with 8 bases between them. In germline, CDR1 is SGHNT, CDR2 YYREEE (reference sequence). CDR3 length: 13 amino acids.

V and J are TRBV9 and TRBJ2-1, with 10 bases fitting TRBD1. V trimming: 4 bases; J trimming: 9 bases; junction bases outside the gene matches: 13. The CDR3 has 16 amino acids. Germline assignment: CDR1 SGDLS and CDR2 YYNGEE. CDR3 sequence: CASSPSVRTGGTEQFF. CDR3 DNA: TGTGCCAGCAGCCCTTCCGTCAGGACAGGGGGTACTGAGCAGTTCTTC. The whole variable domain, filled in from reference TRBV9 and TRBJ2-1, reads DSGVTQTPKHLITATGQRVTLRCSPRSGDLSVYWYQQSLDQGLQFLIQYYNGEERAKGNILERFSAQQFPDLHSELNLSSLELGDSALYFCASSPSVRTGGTEQFFGPGTRLTVL.

The J gene is TRBJ2-7, the V gene TRBV4-2; a possible D gene is TRBD2 (6 bases). The germline gives CDR1 LGHNA, CDR2 YNFKEQ. Trimming took off 3 bases at V and 0 bases at J, with 12 bases between the two ends. This CDR3 is built from 15 residues. The CDR3, as DNA: TGTGCCAGCAGCCAGGGGGGTGTAACCTCCTACGAGCAGTACTTC. It specifies CASSQGGVTSYEQYF.

The chain couples TRBV10-3 to TRBJ2-7, with 8 bases matching TRBD1. Germline V gives CDR1 ENHRY, CDR2 SYGVKD. The CDR3 loop spans 14 amino acids. V shed 6 bases and J 4 bases; nucleotides not matched to a gene: 8. The DNA of the CDR3 is TGTGCCATCAGCCCCGGACAGGGAAAGTACGAGCAGTACTTC. Translation: CAISPGQGKYEQYF.

The count of this clone is one. The chain links TRBV5-6 to TRBJ2-7, with 8 bases identical to TRBD2. J gave up 3 bases and V 3 bases, and 5 bases lay outside the gene matches. This CDR3 has 14 amino acids. Germline V gene data show CDR1 as SGHDT and CDR2 as YYEEEE. The CDR3 spells CASSSIAGHYEQYF. CDR3 in DNA: TGTGCCAGCAGCTCTATAGCGGGGCACTACGAGCAGTACTTC.

The V call is TRBV5-1, the J call TRBJ2-3; 8 bases are shared with TRBD2. CDR1 is SGHRS, CDR2 YFSETQ, per germline. Trimming removed 5 bases from V and 0 bases from J; junction bases left unmatched: 5. The CDR3 extends over 15 amino acids. The CDR3 DNA sequence: TGCGCCAGCAGTCGAGCGGGGGTTAGCACAGATACGCAGTATTTT. Translated: CASSRAGVSTDTQYF.

Worth noting for this clone: Distinct nucleotide sequences in the sample also encode this CDR3. This sequence joins TRBV5-1 and TRBJ2-7; no clear D. The germline V gene encodes CDR1 SGHRS and CDR2 YFSETQ. V lost 0 bases, J lost 5 bases, and 3 bases lay in between. This CDR3 spans 11 amino acids. CDR3 sequence: CASSLADEQYF. In DNA form, the CDR3 reads TGCGCCAGCAGCTTGGCAGACGAGCAGTACTTC.

This clone was detected only a few times. This CDR3 reads CSVESRGENTEAFF. The CDR3 coding sequence is TGCAGCGTTGAATCTCGGGGTGAGAACACTGAAGCTTTCTTT. The chain employs TRBV29-1 and TRBJ1-1; D is ambiguous. V was pared by 2 bases and J by 1 base, with 11 bases between. Per the germline V gene, CDR1 is SQVTM and CDR2 is ANQGSEA. The CDR3 has 14 residues. The whole variable domain, filled in from reference TRBV29-1 and TRBJ1-1, reads SAVISQKPSRDICQRGTSLTIQCQVDSQVTMMFWYRQQPGQSLTLIATANQGSEATYESGFVIDKFPISRPNLTFSTLTVSNMSPEDSSIYLCSVESRGENTEAFFGQGTRLTVV.

This chain links TRBV30 with TRBJ1-4; maybe TRBD1 (5 bases). The V end lost 4 bases, the J end lost 0 bases, and 9 bases lay between the germline ends. The CDR3 sequence is 14 residues long. Germline V gene sequence: CDR1 GTSNPN, CDR2 SVGIG (reference sequence). The CDR3: CAWKTASTNEKLFF. CDR3 nucleotide sequence: TGTGCCTGGAAGACAGCCTCAACTAATGAAAAACTGTTTTTT.

The CDR3 spells CASSPGSDFYGYTF. CDR3 in DNA: TGTGCCAGCTCACCAGGCTCGGACTTCTATGGCTACACCTTC. V is TRBV18 and J is TRBJ1-2; no clear D. The germline gives CDR1 KGHSH, CDR2 LQKENI. CDR3 length: 14 amino acids. V was shortened by 2 bases and J by 4 bases, with 11 bases between the two germline ends.

V gene TRBV5-1 combines with J gene TRBJ2-5, with D possibly being TRBD1 (6 bases). Trimming pared 4 bases from V and 1 base from J, leaving 14 bases between. CDR1 SGHRS and CDR2 YFSETQ come from the germline V gene. The CDR3 sequence is 15 residues long. CDR3 nucleotide sequence: TGCGCCAGCAGCGGTCAAGGACAGCTCCAAGAGACCCAGTACTTC. Translated: CASSGQGQLQETQYF.

V is TRBV7-6 and J is TRBJ1-3; unclear D gene. CDR1 and CDR2 from the germline V gene are SGHVS and FNYEAQ. The CDR3 covers 16 residues. The ends were cut back, 5 bases at V and 4 bases at J, with 18 bases in the middle. CDR3 loop: CASSPRGGPGGNTIYF. CDR3 bases: TGTGCCAGCAGCCCCCGGGGAGGGCCGGGAGGAAACACCATATATTTT.

V is TRBV19 and J is TRBJ1-2, with a tentative D call TRBD1 (5 bases). Trimming took off 5 bases at V and 3 bases at J, with 19 bases between the two ends. From germline, CDR1 is LNHDA and CDR2 SQIVND (reference sequence). The CDR3 runs 16 residues. CDR3 sequence reads: CASSSTRPGSDYGYTF. In DNA, the CDR3 is TGTGCCAGTAGTTCGACCCGCCCAGGGTCGGACTATGGCTACACCTTC.